The 7 T cell receptor beta chains below were found in one sample sequenced in a study of CD8+CD57+ T cells in acquired aplastic anemia. Researchers used genomic DNA as the template to profile TCR beta VDJ and CDR3. TCRdb recomputed calls from the reads with MiXCR, one row per CDR3 protein. This sample has fewer than 200,000 distinct CDR3 sequences; approximately 48% occur once, and the top ten carry 13%. The sequenced patients had an expansion of CD8+CD57+ cells seen by flow cytometry. Sequencing input: sorted CD4+, CD8+, or CD8+CD57+ T cells (not recorded which) from PBMCs. The receptor set was obtained from a human donor with aplastic anemia.

This clonotype was observed many times. The genes are TRBV20-1 and TRBJ2-5; 14 bases agree with TRBD2. CDR3 size: 17 residues. Germline V gives CDR1 DFQATT, CDR2 SNEGSKA (reference sequence). The V segment lost 0 bases and the J segment 4 bases; nucleotides outside the gene matches: 7. The CDR3 loop is CSARDRLAGGPGETQYF. CDR3 DNA sequence: TGCAGTGCTAGAGACCGACTAGCGGGGGGGCCTGGAGAGACCCAGTACTTC.

In its sample, this clonotype was seen many times. In nucleotides, the CDR3 is TGTGCCAGCAGCCAGGGATTTGCATCTGGAAACACCATATATTTT. It encodes CASSQGFASGNTIYF. V usage is TRBV5-6 and J usage is TRBJ1-3, with D maybe TRBD1 (5 bases). Trimming removed 4 bases at V and 1 base at J, with 12 bases between. CDR1 and CDR2 (germline): SGHDT, YYEEEE. The CDR3 totals 15 residues. Filled out from reference TRBV5-6 and TRBJ1-3, the complete variable domain reads DAGVTQSPTHLIKTRGQQVTLRCSPKSGHDTVSWYQQALGQGPQFIFQYYEEEERQRGNFPDRFSGHQFPNYSSELNVNALLLGDSALYLCASSQGFASGNTIYFGEGSWLTVV.

This clonotype was picked up many times. The rearrangement uses TRBV2 and TRBJ2-3; the match to TRBD2 covers 14 bases. The CDR3 consists of 15 residues. The junction had 6 bases not matched to a gene; V was cut back by 11 bases and J by 2 bases. CDR1 is SNHLY and CDR2 is FYNNEI in the germline V gene. CDR3 protein: CARRLAGGTTDTQYF. The DNA for the CDR3 is TGTGCCCGAAGACTAGCGGGGGGGACCACAGATACGCAGTATTTT. Supplemented by reference TRBV2 and TRBJ2-3, the full variable domain reads EPEVTQTPSHQVTQMGQEVILRCVPISNHLYFYWYRQILGQKVEFLVSFYNNEISEKSEIFDDQFSVERPDGSNFTLKIRSTKLEDSAMYFCARRLAGGTTDTQYFGPGTRLTVL.

V usage is TRBV4-2 and J usage is TRBJ1-2; no firm D call. Germline V gene sequence: CDR1 LGHNA, CDR2 YNFKEQ. The CDR3 length is 16 residues. With 1 base removed from V and 4 bases from J, the gap between germline ends came to 16 bases. The CDR3 is CASSQVRAASSYGYTF. As DNA, the CDR3 is TGTGCCAGCAGCCAAGTCCGGGCAGCTTCCTCCTATGGCTACACCTTC.

This clonotype has only a few counts. This clone may be a read error of a much larger clone one base away. The chain carries TRBV19 and TRBJ1-6; D remains unclear. The length of the CDR3 is 15 residues. Germline CDR1 LNHDA, CDR2 SQIVND (reference sequence). In DNA form, the CDR3 reads TGTGCCAGTAGCGATCGGCGCTCCTATAATTCACCCTTCCACTTT. Translating it yields CASSDRRSYNSPFHF.

To note about this clonotype: Germline and junction disagree at one end, which may indicate a read error. This chain connects TRBV19 to TRBJ1-2; a weak D match, TRBD1 (6 bases). The CDR3 consists of 13 residues. CDR1 is LNHDA, CDR2 SQIVND, per germline (reference sequence). The CDR3 loop reads CASSVQGNYGCTF. For the CDR3, the DNA is TGTGCCAGTAGTGTACAGGGTAACTATGGCTGCACCTTC.

This clonotype has just one count. CDR3 in amino acids: CASSAAGTGSTDTQYF. Here the CDR3 DNA reads TGTGCCAGCAGTGCGGCCGGGACAGGGAGCACAGATACGCAGTATTTT. V is TRBV2 and J is TRBJ2-3, with 9 bases identical to TRBD1. V lost 4 bases to trimming and J lost 0 bases; unmatched junction nucleotides: 5. The CDR3 is made up of 16 amino acids. Germline CDR1 SNHLY, CDR2 FYNNEI.